This is a list of T cell receptor beta chains from one sample in a study of blood T cell repertoires in COVID-19. The protocol was immunoSEQ multiplex PCR, while the TCRdb copy is restricted to in-frame clones and leaves out a portion. The table has roughly 31,000 clones, roughly nine tenths seen once. What was sequenced was peripheral blood. The receptors were sampled from a human donor with active COVID-19. The donor label of this sample is uncertain. Both conserved end residues are part of each CDR3.

J gene | V gene | CDR3 protein
TRBJ1-1 | TRBV6-5 | CASSYTRGEAFF
TRBJ1-4 | TRBV9 | CASSPDQGGINEKLFF
TRBJ2-3 | TRBV18 | CASSPENTDTQYF
TRBJ2-1 | TRBV7-2 | CASSPSAGGPGEQFF
TRBJ1-4 | TRBV23-1 | CASSQSLEGARYEKLFF
TRBJ2-5 | TRBV20-1 | CSARGQGTQYF
TRBJ2-7 | TRBV11-2 | CASSLAQGAGEQYF
TRBJ1-3 | TRBV5-1 | CASKQGARIDTIYF
TRBJ2-7 | TRBV18 | CASSPPPGGEQYF
TRBJ1-6 | TRBV6-1 | CASSEGPGLNSPLHF
TRBJ2-3 | TRBV4-3 | CASSQEPWTEVAQYF
TRBJ2-3 | TRBV15 | CATSRDWASGSSDTQYF
TRBJ2-5 | TRBV19 | CASSMGQGQGMRETQYF
TRBJ2-3 | TRBV6-4 | CASSLLAGGQDTQYF
TRBJ2-3 | TRBV28 | CASSSGTPPGTQYF
TRBJ2-2 | TRBV27 | CASSRTGGIGELFF
TRBJ1-5 | TRBV19 | CASSPGEGPQPQHF
TRBJ2-1 | TRBV11-2 | CASSPPGSAEQFF
TRBJ1-1 | TRBV7-3 | CASSLETGGDTEAFF
TRBJ2-2 | TRBV6-5 | CASRAGYPGELFF
TRBJ2-2 | TRBV29-1 | CSAGEGANTGELFF
TRBJ2-1 | TRBV5-5 | CASSFGFSEQFF
TRBJ2-3 | TRBV5-1 | CASSESTGADTQYF
TRBJ2-7 | TRBV11-2 | CASSPGRGEQYF
TRBJ2-7 | TRBV28 | CASGDYEQYF
TRBJ2-2 | TRBV18 | CASSPVIPNTGELFF
TRBJ2-3 | TRBV5-1 | CASSTGTSGSTDTQYF
TRBJ1-1 | TRBV15 | CATSRFVTGTSGDAFF
TRBJ2-7 | TRBV6-6 | CASSGQGYEQYF